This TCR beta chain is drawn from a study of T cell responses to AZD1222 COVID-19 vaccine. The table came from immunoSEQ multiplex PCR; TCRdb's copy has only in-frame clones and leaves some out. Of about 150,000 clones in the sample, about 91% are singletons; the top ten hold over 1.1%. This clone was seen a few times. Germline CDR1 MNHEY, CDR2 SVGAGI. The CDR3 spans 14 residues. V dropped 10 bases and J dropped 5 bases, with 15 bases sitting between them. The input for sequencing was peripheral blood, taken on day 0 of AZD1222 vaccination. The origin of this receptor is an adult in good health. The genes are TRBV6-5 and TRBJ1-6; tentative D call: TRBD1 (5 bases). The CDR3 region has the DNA TGTGCCACTACAGGAGAAGAAAATAATTCACCCCTCCACTTT. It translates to CATTGEENNSPLHF.